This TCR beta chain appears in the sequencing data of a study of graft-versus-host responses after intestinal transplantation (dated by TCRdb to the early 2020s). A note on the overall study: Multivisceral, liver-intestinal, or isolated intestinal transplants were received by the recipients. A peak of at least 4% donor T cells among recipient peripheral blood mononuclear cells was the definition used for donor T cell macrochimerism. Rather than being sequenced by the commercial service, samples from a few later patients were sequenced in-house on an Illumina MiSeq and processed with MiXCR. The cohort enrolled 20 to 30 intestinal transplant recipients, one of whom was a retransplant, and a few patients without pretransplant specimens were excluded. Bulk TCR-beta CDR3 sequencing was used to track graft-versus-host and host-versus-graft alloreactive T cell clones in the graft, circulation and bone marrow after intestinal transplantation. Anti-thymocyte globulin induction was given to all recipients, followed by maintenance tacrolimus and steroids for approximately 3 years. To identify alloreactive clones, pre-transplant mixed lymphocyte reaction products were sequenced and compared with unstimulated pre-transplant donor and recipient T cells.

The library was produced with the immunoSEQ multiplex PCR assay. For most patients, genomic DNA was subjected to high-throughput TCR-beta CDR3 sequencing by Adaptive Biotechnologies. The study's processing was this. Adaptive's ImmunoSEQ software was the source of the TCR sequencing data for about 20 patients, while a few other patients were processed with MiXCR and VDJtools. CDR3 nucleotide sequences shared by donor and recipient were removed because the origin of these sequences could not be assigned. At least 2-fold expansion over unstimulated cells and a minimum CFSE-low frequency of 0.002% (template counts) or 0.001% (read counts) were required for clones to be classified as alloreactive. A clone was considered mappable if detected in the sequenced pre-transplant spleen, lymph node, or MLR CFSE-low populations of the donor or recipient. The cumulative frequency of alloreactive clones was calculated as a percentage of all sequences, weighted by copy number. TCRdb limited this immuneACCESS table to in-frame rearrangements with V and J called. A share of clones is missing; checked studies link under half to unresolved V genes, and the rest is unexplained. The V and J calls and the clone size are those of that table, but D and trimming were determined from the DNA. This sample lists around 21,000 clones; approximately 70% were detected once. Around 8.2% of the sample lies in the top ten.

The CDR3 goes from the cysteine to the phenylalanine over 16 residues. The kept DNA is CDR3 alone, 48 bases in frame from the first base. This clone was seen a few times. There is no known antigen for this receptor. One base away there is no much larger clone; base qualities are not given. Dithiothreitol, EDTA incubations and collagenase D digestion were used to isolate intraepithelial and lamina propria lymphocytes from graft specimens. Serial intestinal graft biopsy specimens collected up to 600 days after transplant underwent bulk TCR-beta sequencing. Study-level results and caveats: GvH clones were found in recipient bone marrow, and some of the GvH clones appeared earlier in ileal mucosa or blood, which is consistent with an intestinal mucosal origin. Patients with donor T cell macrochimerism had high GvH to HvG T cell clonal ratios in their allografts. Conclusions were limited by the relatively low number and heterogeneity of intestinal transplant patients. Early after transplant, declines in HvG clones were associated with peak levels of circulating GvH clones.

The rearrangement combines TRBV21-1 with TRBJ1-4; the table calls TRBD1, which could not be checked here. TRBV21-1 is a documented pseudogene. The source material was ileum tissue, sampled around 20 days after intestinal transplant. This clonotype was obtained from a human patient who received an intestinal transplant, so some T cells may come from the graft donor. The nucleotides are TGTGCCAGCAGCAAGCCTGGGACAGGGGGCGGGGAAAAACTGTTTTTT. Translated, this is CASSKPGTGGGEKLFF.